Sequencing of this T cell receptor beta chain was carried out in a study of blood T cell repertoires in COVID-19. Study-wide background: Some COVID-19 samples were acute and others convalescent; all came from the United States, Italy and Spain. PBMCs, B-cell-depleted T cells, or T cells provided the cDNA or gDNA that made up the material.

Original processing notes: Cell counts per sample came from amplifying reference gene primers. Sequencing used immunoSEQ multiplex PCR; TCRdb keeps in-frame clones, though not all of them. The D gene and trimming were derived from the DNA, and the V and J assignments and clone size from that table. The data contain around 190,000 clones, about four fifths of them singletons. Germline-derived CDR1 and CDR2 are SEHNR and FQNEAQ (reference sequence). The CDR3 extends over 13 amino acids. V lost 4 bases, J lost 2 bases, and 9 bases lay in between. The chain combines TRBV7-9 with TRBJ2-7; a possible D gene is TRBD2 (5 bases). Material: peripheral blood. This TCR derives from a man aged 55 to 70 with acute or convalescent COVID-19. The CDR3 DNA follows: TGTGCCAGCAGCTGGACGGGGACCTACGAGCAGTACTTC. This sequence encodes CASSWTGTYEQYF.